This T cell receptor (beta chain) was identified in a study of cytomegalovirus exposure and HLA in healthy donors. Findings and caveats of the study: In vitro confirmation showed a few CMV-associated chains to be CMV antigen specific. About 150 TCR beta chains were listed as cytomegalovirus-associated. Many donors carried some public TCRs, although rarity characterized most TCR sequences. Earlier analysis yielded a pattern in which most TCR beta V segments were productive about 90% or about 30% of the time.

PCR amplification relied on 60 Vbeta primers (plus 13 Jbeta primers). TCRdb's table, derived via immunoSEQ multiplex PCR, lists solely in-frame clones and lacks some. This table has fewer than 200,000 clones, approximately 67% appearing once. As for this clone: Its cognate antigen is unknown.

The clonotype originates from a woman aged 18 to 35 in good health and CMV-seropositive. Sequencing input: PBMCs.

The CDR3: CAVGGAFTGELFF. The CDR3 bases are TGTGCCGTCGGGGGGGCTTTCACCGGGGAGCTGTTTTTT. This chain uses TRBV7-2 with TRBJ2-2; 8 bases align to TRBD2. Germline values: CDR1 SGHTA, CDR2 FQGNSA. The CDR3 is 13 residues long. Losses at the gene ends were 11 bases for V and 4 bases for J; bases not matched to a gene: 6.